A selection of T cell receptor beta chains follows, all from one sample in a study of technical replicates of blood from a few donors. TCRdb's copy holds only in-frame clones and misses some; the assay was immunoSEQ multiplex PCR. The data show around 97,000 clones, approximately 96% seen once. Sequencing was carried out using T cells isolated from PBMCs. All receptors derive from a human donor in good health. Both conserved end residues are part of each CDR3. A D gene is named only where the DNA matches it firmly. Expanded clones get a size class; other rows say once, few or many, or leave the size out.

>once|13|TRBJ2-5|.|TRBV11-3
TGTGCCAGTTGTGAGGACAGCCAAGAGACCCAGTACTTC
CASCEDSQETQYF
>.|13|TRBJ2-3|.|TRBV7-3
TGTGCCAGCAGCTTAGGGCTGCGAGATACGCAGTATTTT
CASSLGLRDTQYF
>once|13|TRBJ2-7|.|TRBV11-2
TGTGCCAGCAGCTTAACAGATTTGTACGAGCAGTACTTC
CASSLTDLYEQYF
>.|13|TRBJ2-1|TRBD1|TRBV30
TGTGCCTGGAGTACACAGGGGAGCAATGAGCAGTTCTTC
CAWSTQGSNEQFF
>.|11|TRBJ2-7|.|TRBV7-2
TGTGCCAGCAGCCCTTCCTACGAGCAGTACTTC
CASSPSYEQYF
>.|14|TRBJ2-1|TRBD2|TRBV10-2
TGCGCCAGCAGGACTAGCGGGAGGGTCTATGAGCAGTTCTTC
CASRTSGRVYEQFF
>.|15|TRBJ2-4|TRBD2|TRBV7-3
TGTGCCAGCAGCCCGACCGCGGGAGCTTGGGACATTCAGTACTTC
CASSPTAGAWDIQYF
>.|15|TRBJ1-2|TRBD1|TRBV10-3
TGTGCCATCAGTGCCGGGACAGGAAAGGACTATGGCTACACCTTC
CAISAGTGKDYGYTF
>.|12|TRBJ1-1|.|TRBV4-2
TGTGCCAGCAGCCAAGCCCAAGCCGAAGCTTTCTTT
CASSQAQAEAFF
>.|15|TRBJ2-1|TRBD1|TRBV28
TGTGCCAGCAGGGGGGGGACAGGGGGCTTCAATGAGCAGTTCTTC
CASRGGTGGFNEQFF
>.|14|TRBJ1-5|TRBD1|TRBV6-5
TGTGCCAGCAGTTACACAGGGGCAGGGCAGCCCCAGCATTTT
CASSYTGAGQPQHF
>.|15|TRBJ2-4|TRBD1|TRBV2
TGTGCCAGCAGTCTACAGGGGGCGGAACGAAACATTCAGTACTTC
CASSLQGAERNIQYF
>once|13|TRBJ1-2|.|TRBV14
TGTGCCAGCAGCCAAGGCCTACTAGGGGGCTACACCTTC
CASSQGLLGGYTF
>.|12|TRBJ2-7|TRBD2|TRBV6-5
TGTGCCAGCAGTATAGCGGGTCGCGAGCAGTACTTC
CASSIAGREQYF
>.|16|TRBJ2-1|.|TRBV11-2
TGTGCCAGCAGCTTTTTGGAGTCGACCTATTACAATGAGCAGTTCTTC
CASSFLESTYYNEQFF
>.|13|TRBJ2-5|.|TRBV19
TGTGCCAGTAGTATCGCAGACTCGGCGACCCAGTACTTC
CASSIADSATQYF
>.|17|TRBJ1-3|TRBD1|TRBV7-8
TGTGCCAGCAGCGCCGGGACAGGGCTTTGGATTGGAAACACCATATATTTT
CASSAGTGLWIGNTIYF
>.|13|TRBJ1-1|.|TRBV6-5
TGTGCCAGTGGGGCTACAGGTCCCACTGAAGCTTTCTTT
CASGATGPTEAFF
>once|16|TRBJ2-1|TRBD2|TRBV7-6
TGTGCCAGCAGCTCGACCTTAGCGGGAGCCTACAATGAGCAGTTCTTC
CASSSTLAGAYNEQFF
>.|15|TRBJ2-5|.|TRBV2
TGTGCCAGCAGTGATCCTTTACGAGGTGGGGAGACCCAGTACTTC
CASSDPLRGGETQYF
>.|15|TRBJ2-2|.|TRBV13
TGTGCCAGCAGCTTACAGGGGAATGGTGCCGGGGAGCTGTTTTTT
CASSLQGNGAGELFF
>.|16|TRBJ1-1|.|TRBV15
TGTGCCACCAGCAGAGGACATCGGGATTACGACACTGAAGCTTTCTTT
CATSRGHRDYDTEAFF
>.|12|TRBJ1-2|.|TRBV10-2
TGCGCCACCCAGGGTTCAAACTATGGCTACACCTTC
CATQGSNYGYTF
>.|15|TRBJ1-1|TRBD1|TRBV7-9
TGTGCCAGCAGCTTAGGGCAGGGGGCATACACTGAAGCTTTCTTT
CASSLGQGAYTEAFF
>.|15|TRBJ2-5|TRBD2|TRBV6-4
TGTGCCAGCATGACTAGCGGGAGGGCCTGTGAGACCCAGTACTTC
CASMTSGRACETQYF
>.|13|TRBJ2-1|.|TRBV27
TGTGCCAGCAGTTGGATAACAGCAAATGAGCAGTTCTTC
CASSWITANEQFF
>once|14|TRBJ1-2|TRBD1|TRBV5-6
TGTGCCGGCAGCCTCACAGGGGCAGACTATGGCTACACCTTC
CAGSLTGADYGYTF
>.|17|TRBJ2-3|TRBD2|TRBV19
TGTGCCAGTAGTATTTTAGCGGGAGGGTCAACCACAGATACGCAGTATTTT
CASSILAGGSTTDTQYF
>.|12|TRBJ2-7|.|TRBV14
TGTGCCAGCAGCCAAGCGTCAGGGGAGCAGTACTTC
CASSQASGEQYF
>few|11|TRBJ1-1|.|TRBV28
TGTGCCAGCAGCGGTTACACTGAAGCTTTCTTT
CASSGYTEAFF
>few|15|TRBJ1-1|.|TRBV7-2
TGTGCCAGCAGCATGGGACAAACCATGAACACTGAAGCTTTCTTT
CASSMGQTMNTEAFF
>.|14|TRBJ2-1|TRBD2|TRBV5-4
TGTGCCAGCAGCATAAAGGGACTAATAGTTGAGCAGTTCTTC
CASSIKGLIVEQFF
>.|16|TRBJ2-3|TRBD2|TRBV9
TGTGCCAGCAGCGAGGGACTAGGGACTAGCACAGATACGCAGTATTTT
CASSEGLGTSTDTQYF
>.|20|TRBJ1-1|TRBD1|TRBV2
TGTGCCAGCAGTGAAGTAGGGACAGGGGGAGGAGTGTTGGGGTCCACTGAAGCTTTCTTT
CASSEVGTGGGVLGSTEAFF
>.|14|TRBJ2-7|TRBD1|TRBV19
TGTGCCAGTAGTCCAGGACAGGGAGTATACGAGCAGTACTTC
CASSPGQGVYEQYF
>.|12|TRBJ2-7|TRBD1|TRBV25-1
TGTGCCAGCAGCGAGACAGGGAACGAGCAGTACTTC
CASSETGNEQYF
>.|15|TRBJ2-7|TRBD1|TRBV6-5
TGTGCCAGCAGTAGCGGGGACAGGGGAGGGTACGAGCAGTACTTC
CASSSGDRGGYEQYF
>once|15|TRBJ2-1|TRBD2|TRBV27
TGTGCCAGCAGTTTAGTACTAGCGGGAGGGAATGAGCAGTTCTTC
CASSLVLAGGNEQFF
>.|11|TRBJ1-2|.|TRBV29-1
TGCAGCGTTGAAGGTACGAGTGGCTACACCTTC
CSVEGTSGYTF